The clone carrying this T cell receptor beta chain was recorded only once. The entry originates in a study of blood T cell repertoires in COVID-19. Study-level background: Specimens from acute and convalescent COVID-19 originated in the United States, Italy and Spain. Sample material is recorded as cDNA or gDNA derived from T cells, B-cell-depleted T cells, or PBMCs.

The CDR3 contains 17 residues. Trimming took off 4 bases at V and 5 bases at J, with 24 bases between the two ends. Germline values: CDR1 SGHRS, CDR2 YFSETQ. Under the authors' procedure: Reference gene primer amplification in the assay estimated nucleated cell counts. The assay was immunoSEQ multiplex PCR, and TCRdb's table has in-frame clones only and misses some. That table gives V, J and clone size, and the DNA gave D and trimming. The sample carries about 80,000 clones, 70% to 80% recorded once. The TCR was taken from a man aged 65-85 years with active or convalescent COVID-19. Material: peripheral blood. V and J are TRBV5-1 and TRBJ2-5, with D possibly TRBD1 on 6 matching bases. The CDR3 spells CASSIRQVQGTSETQYF. The CDR3 nucleotides read TGCGCCAGCAGCATCCGACAGGTCCAAGGTACGTCGGAGACCCAGTACTTC.